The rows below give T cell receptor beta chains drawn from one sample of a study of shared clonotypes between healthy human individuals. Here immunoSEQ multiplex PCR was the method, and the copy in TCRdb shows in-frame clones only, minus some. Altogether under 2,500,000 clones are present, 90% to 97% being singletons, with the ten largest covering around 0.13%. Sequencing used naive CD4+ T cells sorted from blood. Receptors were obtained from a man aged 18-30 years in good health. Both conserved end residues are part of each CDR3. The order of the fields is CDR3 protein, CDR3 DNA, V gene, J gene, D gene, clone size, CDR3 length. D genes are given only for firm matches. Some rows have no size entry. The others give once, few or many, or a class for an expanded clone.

CDR3aa: CASASETQYF
CDR3nt: TGTGCCAGCGCATCGGAGACCCAGTACTTC
v_gene: TRBV18
j_gene: TRBJ2-5
d_gene: .
abundance: .
len: 10

CDR3aa: CATSRGGKAETQYF
CDR3nt: TGTGCCACCAGCAGAGGAGGGAAGGCCGAGACCCAGTACTTC
v_gene: TRBV15
j_gene: TRBJ2-5
d_gene: .
abundance: once
len: 14

CDR3aa: CASSPIQGEQFF
CDR3nt: TGTGCCAGCTCACCCATCCAGGGGGAGCAGTTCTTC
v_gene: TRBV18
j_gene: TRBJ2-1
d_gene: .
abundance: .
len: 12

CDR3aa: CGVGSARNSPLHF
CDR3nt: TGTGGCGTCGGGTCCGCGCGTAATTCACCCCTCCACTTT
v_gene: TRBV19
j_gene: TRBJ1-6
d_gene: .
abundance: once
len: 13

CDR3aa: CASSYESVHQPQHF
CDR3nt: TGTGCCAGCAGTTACGAATCAGTCCATCAGCCCCAGCATTTT
v_gene: TRBV6-6
j_gene: TRBJ1-5
d_gene: .
abundance: .
len: 14

CDR3aa: CASSQDGGDTEAFF
CDR3nt: TGTGCCAGCAGCCAAGATGGGGGGGACACTGAAGCTTTCTTT
v_gene: TRBV4-2
j_gene: TRBJ1-1
d_gene: .
abundance: once
len: 14

CDR3aa: CASSLRQENQETQYF
CDR3nt: TGTGCCAGCAGCTTGAGGCAGGAAAACCAAGAGACCCAGTACTTC
v_gene: TRBV5-4
j_gene: TRBJ2-5
d_gene: .
abundance: .
len: 15

CDR3aa: CASHPGQGARSNQPQHF
CDR3nt: TGTGCCAGCCATCCGGGACAGGGGGCTCGAAGCAATCAGCCCCAGCATTTT
v_gene: TRBV28
j_gene: TRBJ1-5
d_gene: TRBD1
abundance: .
len: 17

CDR3aa: CASAAFSTGELFF
CDR3nt: TGTGCCAGTGCGGCATTCTCCACCGGGGAGCTGTTTTTT
v_gene: TRBV19
j_gene: TRBJ2-2
d_gene: .
abundance: .
len: 13

CDR3aa: CASSEAKAARETQYF
CDR3nt: TGTGCCAGCAGTGAAGCGAAGGCGGCTAGGGAGACCCAGTACTTC
v_gene: TRBV2
j_gene: TRBJ2-5
d_gene: .
abundance: once
len: 15

CDR3aa: CAWSDRGRSGETQYF
CDR3nt: TGTGCCTGGAGTGACAGGGGGCGGTCGGGAGAGACCCAGTACTTC
v_gene: TRBV30
j_gene: TRBJ2-5
d_gene: TRBD1
abundance: .
len: 15

CDR3aa: CASSPPRVFGELFF
CDR3nt: TGTGCCAGCTCACCACCTAGAGTTTTCGGGGAGCTGTTTTTT
v_gene: TRBV18
j_gene: TRBJ2-2
d_gene: .
abundance: .
len: 14

CDR3aa: CASSWDRPQETQYF
CDR3nt: TGTGCCAGCAGTTGGGACAGACCGCAAGAGACCCAGTACTTC
v_gene: TRBV28
j_gene: TRBJ2-5
d_gene: TRBD1
abundance: .
len: 14

CDR3aa: CASSLLGTQETQYF
CDR3nt: TGCGCCAGCAGCTTGTTGGGAACCCAAGAGACCCAGTACTTC
v_gene: TRBV5-1
j_gene: TRBJ2-5
d_gene: .
abundance: .
len: 14

CDR3aa: CASSQVGGGELFF
CDR3nt: TGCGCCAGCAGCCAAGTTGGGGGAGGGGAGCTGTTTTTT
v_gene: TRBV4-1
j_gene: TRBJ2-2
d_gene: .
abundance: once
len: 13

CDR3aa: CASSPGRPGGEQYF
CDR3nt: TGCGCCAGCAGCCCGGGAAGGCCGGGGGGCGAGCAGTACTTC
v_gene: TRBV5-1
j_gene: TRBJ2-7
d_gene: TRBD2
abundance: .
len: 14

CDR3aa: CASQTSPNYGYTF
CDR3nt: TGTGCCAGTCAAACATCGCCTAACTATGGCTACACCTTC
v_gene: TRBV2
j_gene: TRBJ1-2
d_gene: .
abundance: .
len: 13

CDR3aa: CASSGGGSNTGELFF
CDR3nt: TGTGCCAGCAGCGGTGGAGGGTCTAACACCGGGGAGCTGTTTTTT
v_gene: TRBV6-6
j_gene: TRBJ2-2
d_gene: .
abundance: .
len: 15

CDR3aa: CASSEVGQNSPLHF
CDR3nt: TGTGCCAGCAGTGAAGTAGGGCAGAATTCACCCCTCCACTTT
v_gene: TRBV6-1
j_gene: TRBJ1-6
d_gene: .
abundance: .
len: 14

CDR3aa: CAWKRLAGFSDTQYF
CDR3nt: TGTGCCTGGAAGAGACTAGCGGGATTTTCAGATACGCAGTATTTT
v_gene: TRBV30
j_gene: TRBJ2-3
d_gene: TRBD2
abundance: .
len: 15

CDR3aa: CASSTPFGTRLGLQETQYF
CDR3nt: TGTGCCAGCAGCACTCCCTTCGGGACAAGACTTGGGTTACAAGAGACCCAGTACTTC
v_gene: TRBV7-9
j_gene: TRBJ2-5
d_gene: .
abundance: .
len: 19

CDR3aa: CASSFLTLLDVGQFF
CDR3nt: TGTGCCAGCAGCTTCTTGACGCTATTAGACGTAGGGCAGTTCTTC
v_gene: TRBV7-9
j_gene: TRBJ2-1
d_gene: .
abundance: .
len: 15

CDR3aa: CASRETGTGSYEQYF
CDR3nt: TGCGCCAGCAGGGAAACCGGGACAGGGAGCTACGAGCAGTACTTC
v_gene: TRBV10-2
j_gene: TRBJ2-7
d_gene: TRBD1
abundance: once
len: 15

CDR3aa: CAISEESATNEKLFF
CDR3nt: TGTGCCATCAGTGAGGAGAGTGCAACTAATGAAAAACTGTTTTTT
v_gene: TRBV10-3
j_gene: TRBJ1-4
d_gene: .
abundance: .
len: 15

CDR3aa: CASSIRTIKTNEQFF
CDR3nt: TGTGCCAGCAGCATACGGACTATAAAAACCAATGAGCAGTTCTTC
v_gene: TRBV5-6
j_gene: TRBJ2-1
d_gene: .
abundance: .
len: 15

CDR3aa: CASSATGVGTEAFF
CDR3nt: TGTGCCAGCAGCGCCACAGGAGTCGGCACTGAAGCTTTCTTT
v_gene: TRBV7-2
j_gene: TRBJ1-1
d_gene: .
abundance: once
len: 14

CDR3aa: CASSPGAGQETQYF
CDR3nt: TGCGCCAGCAGTCCCGGGGCAGGGCAAGAGACCCAGTACTTC
v_gene: TRBV5-1
j_gene: TRBJ2-5
d_gene: .
abundance: once
len: 14

CDR3aa: CASSLSGSSYNEQFF
CDR3nt: TGTGCCAGCAGCTTAAGTGGGAGCTCCTACAATGAGCAGTTCTTC
v_gene: TRBV7-9
j_gene: TRBJ2-1
d_gene: .
abundance: .
len: 15

CDR3aa: CASSLGGEAVQPQHF
CDR3nt: TGTGCCAGCAGCTTAGGAGGGGAGGCGGTCCAGCCCCAGCATTTT
v_gene: TRBV7-9
j_gene: TRBJ1-5
d_gene: .
abundance: .
len: 15

CDR3aa: CASSYSRQLPNSPLHF
CDR3nt: TGTGCCAGCAGTTACTCCCGGCAGCTACCTAATTCACCCCTCCACTTT
v_gene: TRBV6-5
j_gene: TRBJ1-6
d_gene: .
abundance: .
len: 16

CDR3aa: CASSLGRTYEQYF
CDR3nt: TGTGCCAGCAGCTTAGGGAGGACCTACGAGCAGTACTTC
v_gene: TRBV7-2
j_gene: TRBJ2-7
d_gene: .
abundance: .
len: 13

CDR3aa: CASSLEAQLTSPQATQYF
CDR3nt: TGCGCCAGCAGCTTGGAGGCTCAGTTAACGAGCCCTCAGGCGACGCAGTATTTT
v_gene: TRBV5-1
j_gene: TRBJ2-3
d_gene: .
abundance: .
len: 18

CDR3aa: CASSSPGGVNTIYF
CDR3nt: TGTGCCAGCAGTTCCCCGGGCGGGGTAAACACCATATATTTT
v_gene: TRBV28
j_gene: TRBJ1-3
d_gene: .
abundance: .
len: 14

CDR3aa: CASSLAPGAYEQYF
CDR3nt: TGTGCCAGCAGCTTGGCACCAGGAGCCTACGAGCAGTACTTC
v_gene: TRBV5-6
j_gene: TRBJ2-7
d_gene: .
abundance: .
len: 14

CDR3aa: CASTQGRRELNNEQFF
CDR3nt: TGTGCCAGCACCCAAGGGCGCAGGGAGCTGAACAATGAGCAGTTCTTC
v_gene: TRBV7-9
j_gene: TRBJ2-1
d_gene: .
abundance: .
len: 16

CDR3aa: CASSRDRWYEQYF
CDR3nt: TGTGCCAGCAGCCGGGACAGGTGGTACGAGCAGTACTTC
v_gene: TRBV11-2
j_gene: TRBJ2-7
d_gene: TRBD1
abundance: .
len: 13

CDR3aa: CAWSSGTFQFF
CDR3nt: TGTGCCTGGAGTTCTGGGACCTTCCAGTTCTTC
v_gene: TRBV30
j_gene: TRBJ2-1
d_gene: .
abundance: .
len: 11

CDR3aa: CASSQVPSGYPDTQYF
CDR3nt: TGCGCCAGCAGCCAAGTCCCTAGCGGGTACCCAGATACGCAGTATTTT
v_gene: TRBV4-1
j_gene: TRBJ2-3
d_gene: TRBD2
abundance: once
len: 16

CDR3aa: CASSLVPGSYEQYF
CDR3nt: TGTGCCAGCAGCTTAGTCCCGGGTTCCTACGAGCAGTACTTC
v_gene: TRBV7-2
j_gene: TRBJ2-7
d_gene: .
abundance: .
len: 14

CDR3aa: CASSQDWPAPGELFF
CDR3nt: TGCGCCAGCAGCCAAGATTGGCCGGCCCCCGGGGAGCTGTTTTTT
v_gene: TRBV4-1
j_gene: TRBJ2-2
d_gene: .
abundance: .
len: 15

CDR3aa: CASRSREGLNEQFF
CDR3nt: TGTGCAAGTCGCTCCCGGGAAGGTCTGAATGAGCAGTTCTTC
v_gene: TRBV12-2
j_gene: TRBJ2-1
d_gene: .
abundance: .
len: 14

CDR3aa: CSVERRVRSGNTIYF
CDR3nt: TGCAGCGTTGAGAGAAGGGTCCGGAGTGGAAACACCATATATTTT
v_gene: TRBV29-1
j_gene: TRBJ1-3
d_gene: .
abundance: .
len: 15

CDR3aa: CSVLDRGEGKLFF
CDR3nt: TGCAGCGTTCTGGACAGGGGGGAGGGAAAACTGTTTTTT
v_gene: TRBV29-1
j_gene: TRBJ1-4
d_gene: TRBD1
abundance: .
len: 13

CDR3aa: CASSLAPPSVGANVLTF
CDR3nt: TGCGCCAGCAGCTTGGCCCCTCCTTCGGTAGGGGCCAACGTCCTGACTTTC
v_gene: TRBV5-1
j_gene: TRBJ2-6
d_gene: .
abundance: .
len: 17